The TCR beta chain under discussion was sequenced for a study of blood T cell repertoires in COVID-19. In germline, CDR1 is MNHEY, CDR2 SMNVEV (reference sequence). The CDR3 sequence is 14 residues long. V gave up 6 bases and J gave up 3 bases, with 12 bases separating them. TCRdb's copy holds only in-frame clones and misses some; the assay was immunoSEQ multiplex PCR. This sample has 250,000 or so clones, with more than 75% found just once. The J gene is TRBJ2-1, the V gene TRBV27; D may be TRBD2 (5 bases). The sequenced material came from peripheral blood. This TCR derives from a man aged 40-49 years with active or convalescent COVID-19. The CDR3 is CASRARAIYNEQFF. CDR3 DNA sequence: TGTGCCAGCAGGGCGAGGGCTATCTACAATGAGCAGTTCTTC.